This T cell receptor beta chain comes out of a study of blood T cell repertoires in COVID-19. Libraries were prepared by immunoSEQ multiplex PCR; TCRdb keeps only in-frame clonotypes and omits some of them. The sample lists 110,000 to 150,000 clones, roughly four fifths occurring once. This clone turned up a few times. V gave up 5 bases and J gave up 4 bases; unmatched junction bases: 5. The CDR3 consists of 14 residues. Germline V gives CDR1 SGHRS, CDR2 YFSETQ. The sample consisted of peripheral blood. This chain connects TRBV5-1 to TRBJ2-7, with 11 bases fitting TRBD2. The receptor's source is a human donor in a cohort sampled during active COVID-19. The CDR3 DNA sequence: TGCGCCAGCAGTAGCGGGGGGGCCGGGTACGAGCAGTACTTC. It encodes CASSSGGAGYEQYF. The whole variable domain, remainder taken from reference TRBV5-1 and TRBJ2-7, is KAGVTQTPRYLIKTRGQQVTLSCSPISGHRSVSWYQQTPGQGLQFLFEYFSETQRNKGNFPGRFSGRQFSNSRSEMNVSTLELGDSALYLCASSSGGAGYEQYFGPGTRLTVT.